This T cell receptor beta chain derives from a study of cytomegalovirus exposure and HLA in healthy donors. Study details: The study placed about 81% of its approximately 430 genotyped donors in the Caucasian-associated ancestry cluster.

A remark on this clone: Its antigen remains unidentified.

Findings and limits, study-wide: Reportedly, cytomegalovirus status was diagnosed with high sensitivity and specificity. According to the study, 180 or so TCR beta chains were cytomegalovirus-associated.

The PCR made use of 60 Vbeta and 13 Jbeta primers. Clones were read by immunoSEQ multiplex PCR, and TCRdb kept only the in-frame ones, dropping some. This sample has about 110,000 clones, with around 75% found just once. Healthy individuals who donated bone marrow served as the donors. This sequence originates from a man aged 35 to 55 in good health and CMV-seronegative. The sequenced sample was PBMCs.

CDR3 in amino acids: CASSRRQVSYEQYF. Written as DNA, the CDR3 is TGTGCCAGCAGCCGGCGACAGGTCTCCTACGAGCAGTACTTC. The chain is built from TRBV9 and TRBJ2-7, with D perhaps matching TRBD1 (6 bases). CDR3 length equals 14 residues. Germline V gene lookup returns CDR1 SGDLS and CDR2 YYNGEE. V was clipped by 4 bases and J by 0 bases, with 11 bases between them. The full variable domain, in which reference TRBV9 and TRBJ2-7 provide the parts outside the CDR3, is DSGVTQTPKHLITATGQRVTLRCSPRSGDLSVYWYQQSLDQGLQFLIQYYNGEERAKGNILERFSAQQFPDLHSELNLSSLELGDSALYFCASSRRQVSYEQYFGPGTRLTVT.